The T cell receptor beta chain described here comes from a study of cytomegalovirus exposure and HLA in healthy donors. Study observations and caveats: A later analysis appeared to link common viral pathogens to several of the most significant clusters.

Germline V lookup: CDR1 SGDLS, CDR2 YYNGEE. V was trimmed by 7 bases and J by 5 bases, leaving 16 bases between them. The CDR3 contains 14 residues. The PCR had 60 Vbeta and 13 Jbeta primers. The repertoire was sequenced with immunoSEQ multiplex PCR; TCRdb's copy has only in-frame clones and lacks some. The sample has about 190,000 clones, roughly 80% seen once. Turning to this clone: Its antigen is unidentified.

The receptor's source is a man aged 40-50 years in good health and CMV-seropositive. The chain combines TRBV9 with TRBJ2-4; possibly TRBD2 for D (7 bases). Sequencing was carried out using PBMCs. The CDR3 here is CASGGGQTENIQYF. The CDR3, as DNA: TGTGCCAGCGGGGGGGGGCAGACCGAAAACATTCAGTACTTC.